This TCR delta chain was observed in a study of gamma-delta T cells after stem cell transplantation. This clone is labeled as large. The same CDR3 arises from other DNA sequences in this sample as well. TCRdb re-called the RT-PCR reads via CATT. This table holds approximately 1,500 delta-chain clones, under 5% found once. The TCR comes from a human donor. It is not recorded whose cells these are; they may come from a transplant donor. What was sequenced was gamma-delta T cells.

Here the CDR3 DNA reads TGTGCCTGTGACTTACTGGGGGATACGCCCCGGTACACCGATAAACTCATCTTT. Its protein product is CACDLLGDTPRYTDKLIF. The rearrangement joins TRDV2 to TRDJ1; 13 bases agree with TRDD3. V lost 3 bases, J lost 0 bases, and 9 bases stayed unmatched. Germline V gives CDR1 GEAIGNYY, CDR2 EKD. This CDR3 has 18 residues.